The 30 T cell receptor beta chains listed next were all sequenced from one sample in a study of STAT5B mutations in CD4+ large granular lymphocyte leukemia. Profiled with immunoSEQ multiplex PCR; TCRdb holds only in-frame clones, not every one. The sample has about 21,000 clones, about three quarters seen once. The sequenced sample was CD4+ T cells from blood buffy coats. The origin of the receptors is a human donor in good health.

This chain joins TRBV10-3 and TRBJ2-5; the match to TRBD1 covers 9 bases. V lost 6 bases to trimming and J lost 1 base; unmatched junction nucleotides: 3. In germline, CDR1 is ENHRY, CDR2 SYGVKD. The CDR3 runs to 14 residues. The CDR3 bases are TGTGCCATCAGCCGGGACAGGGCCCAAGAGACCCAGTACTTC. Its translation: CAISRDRAQETQYF.

The chain joins TRBV7-6 to TRBJ2-1; TRBD1 is a possible D gene (6 bases). CDR1 is SGHVS and CDR2 is FNYEAQ in the germline V gene. This CDR3 has 17 residues. The ends were cut back, 5 bases at V and 2 bases at J, with 19 bases in the middle. The CDR3 sequence is CASSLSTGQGTYNEQFF. The CDR3 DNA reads TGTGCCAGCAGCCTCTCGACAGGCCAGGGTACCTACAATGAGCAGTTCTTC.

This clone has only a few counts. The chain is built from TRBV11-3 and TRBJ2-2; D remains ambiguous. Per the germline V gene, CDR1 is SGHNT and CDR2 is YENEEA. CDR3 size: 11 residues. V lost 4 bases, J lost 7 bases, and 4 bases lay in between. The CDR3 DNA reads as TGTGCCAGCAGCTATCGCGGGGAGCTGTTTTTT. Translation gives CASSYRGELFF. Supplemented by reference TRBV11-3 and TRBJ2-2, the full variable domain reads EAGVVQSPRYKIIEKKQPVAFWCNPISGHNTLYWYLQNLGQGPELLIRYENEEAVDDSQLPKDRFSAERLKGVDSTLKIQPAELGDSAVYLCASSYRGELFFGEGSRLTVL.

This clone was counted between two and nine times. At one of its ends the junction is not consistent with the germline gene, which may arise from a read error. The J gene is TRBJ1-2, the V gene TRBV6-4; no firm D call. The CDR3 consists of 11 residues. The germline V gene encodes CDR1 MRHNA and CDR2 SNTAGT. The CDR3, as DNA: TGTGCCAGCAGGGACTACTATGGCTACACCTTC. This sequence encodes CASRDYYGYTF.

Only a few counts were recorded for this clone. The chain has TRBV9 and TRBJ2-7, with 9 positions matching TRBD1. The CDR3 has 14 residues. Germline CDR1 SGDLS, CDR2 YYNGEE. The V gene end was trimmed by 2 bases and the J gene end by 2 bases; junction bases not matched to a gene: 2. DNA for the CDR3: TGTGCCAGCAGCGTGACAGGGGGGACCTACGAGCAGTACTTC. Translation gives CASSVTGGTYEQYF.

This clone was counted a few times. The chain couples TRBV7-8 to TRBJ1-1; D is unclear. V dropped 5 bases and J dropped 6 bases, with 19 bases sitting between them. Germline values: CDR1 SGHVS, CDR2 FQNEAQ. The CDR3 sequence is 15 residues long. The CDR3: CASSPRTALTAEAFF. Written as DNA, the CDR3 is TGTGCCAGCAGCCCCCGGACCGCGTTAACCGCTGAAGCTTTCTTT.

This sequence joins TRBV29-1 and TRBJ1-2; unclear D gene. Trimming shortened V by 4 bases and J by 4 bases, and 7 bases separated the two germline ends. This CDR3 contains 11 residues. The V gene's germline CDR1 is SQVTM and CDR2 ANQGSEA. CDR3 nucleotides: TGCAGCGTTGTACGGATCTATGGCTACACCTTC. Translating gives CSVVRIYGYTF.

CDR3 sequence (DNA): TGTGCCAGCAGTGACTCCTCGGGGGGGGAAACTGAAGCTTTCTTT. This sequence encodes CASSDSSGGETEAFF. J is TRBJ1-1 and V is TRBV6-4; D possibly corresponds to TRBD1 (5 bases). V was cut by 0 bases and J by 5 bases, with 13 bases left in between. The CDR3 loop spans 15 amino acids. Germline V gives CDR1 MRHNA, CDR2 SNTAGT.

The chain uses TRBV5-5 and TRBJ2-5; TRBD2 matches 10 bases. This CDR3 has 13 amino acids. V lost 4 bases and J lost 5; bases outside the gene matches: 2. Germline V gene sequence: CDR1 SGHKS, CDR2 YYEKEE (reference sequence). CDR3 loop: CASSQTSGETQYF. CDR3 in DNA: TGTGCCAGCAGCCAGACTAGCGGGGAGACCCAGTACTTC. The full variable domain, with the rest looked up from reference TRBV5-5 and TRBJ2-5, is DAGVTQSPTHLIKTRGQQVTLRCSPISGHKSVSWYQQVLGQGPQFIFQYYEKEERGRGNFPDRFSARQFPNYSSELNVNALLLGDSALYLCASSQTSGETQYFGPGTRLLVL.

The chain has TRBV11-2 and TRBJ1-1; D gene uncertain. The CDR3 is 15 residues long. Germline V gives CDR1 SGHAT, CDR2 FQNNGV. Trimming cost V 3 bases and J 1 base, with 12 bases left between them. Here the CDR3 reads CASSLIRGKNTEAFF. CDR3 bases: TGTGCCAGCAGCTTGATCCGGGGAAAGAACACTGAAGCTTTCTTT. The full variable domain, completed using reference TRBV11-2 and TRBJ1-1, is EAGVAQSPRYKIIEKRQSVAFWCNPISGHATLYWYQQILGQGPKLLIQFQNNGVVDDSQLPKDRFSAERLKGVDSTLKIQPAKLEDSAVYLCASSLIRGKNTEAFFGQGTRLTVV.

This chain joins TRBV6-1 and TRBJ2-3; weak D call: TRBD2 (6 bases). CDR1 and CDR2 from the germline V gene are MNHNS and SASEGT. The length of the CDR3 is 16 residues. V gave up 3 bases and J gave up 0 bases, with 13 bases separating them. The CDR3 coding sequence is TGTGCCAGCAGTGACCTTAGCGGTGCTAGCACAGATACGCAGTATTTT. Its protein product is CASSDLSGASTDTQYF.

This clone showed up just once. This sequence joins TRBV9 and TRBJ2-3; 14 bases agree with TRBD2. The CDR3 consists of 17 residues. CDR1 and CDR2 (germline): SGDLS, YYNGEE. The junction had 8 bases not matched to a gene; V was cut back by 5 bases and J by 3 bases. The CDR3 DNA sequence: TGTGCCAGCAGTCTAGGGACTAGCGGGGGAGGAACAGATACGCAGTATTTT. Translating it yields CASSLGTSGGGTDTQYF. The full variable domain, completed using reference TRBV9 and TRBJ2-3, is DSGVTQTPKHLITATGQRVTLRCSPRSGDLSVYWYQQSLDQGLQFLIQYYNGEERAKGNILERFSAQQFPDLHSELNLSSLELGDSALYFCASSLGTSGGGTDTQYFGPGTRLTVL.

In this sample, this clone turned up a few times. The chain couples TRBV2 to TRBJ1-5; D call uncertain. The CDR3 has 13 amino acids. Germline CDR1 SNHLY, CDR2 FYNNEI. V lost 4 bases and J lost 0, with 4 bases in between. Here the CDR3 DNA reads TGTGCCAGCAGTGTGAATAGCAATCAGCCCCAGCATTTT. It specifies CASSVNSNQPQHF.

This chain links TRBV6-6 with TRBJ1-2; weak D call: TRBD1 (6 bases). Looked up from germline, CDR1 is MNHNY and CDR2 is SVGAGI (reference sequence). This CDR3 region has 13 residues. The V end lost 6 bases, the J end lost 7 bases, and 15 bases lay between the germline ends. CDR3 protein: CASRPDRWAGYTF. For the CDR3, the DNA is TGTGCCAGCAGACCTGACAGGTGGGCTGGCTACACCTTC.

V gene TRBV6-5 combines with J gene TRBJ1-1, with D maybe TRBD1 (5 bases). The CDR3 spans 14 residues. Per germline, CDR1 MNHEY and CDR2 SVGAGI. The V end was cut by 2 bases, the J end by 4 bases, with 11 bases between. The CDR3 sequence is CASSYGPRGTEAFF. In DNA, the CDR3 is TGTGCCAGCAGTTACGGCCCAAGGGGCACTGAAGCTTTCTTT.

V usage is TRBV11-2 and J usage is TRBJ2-3, with 8 nucleotides matching TRBD2. Trimming removed 2 bases from V and 1 base from J; junction bases left unmatched: 8. This CDR3 region has 17 residues. Germline V gene sequence: CDR1 SGHAT, CDR2 FQNNGV. The CDR3 DNA is TGTGCCAGCAGCTTAACGGGGGGGTACGTTGGCACAGATACGCAGTATTTT. Amino acid sequence: CASSLTGGYVGTDTQYF.

The gene calls are TRBV27 and TRBJ2-3; D is unresolved. Looked up from germline, CDR1 is MNHEY and CDR2 is SMNVEV (reference sequence). V was shortened by 4 bases and J by 7 bases, with 12 bases between the two germline ends. This CDR3 region has 13 residues. CDR3 region: CASSSSPVYTQYF. The CDR3 region has the DNA TGTGCCAGCAGTTCGAGTCCGGTGTATACGCAGTATTTT.

The genes are TRBV7-9 and TRBJ1-1, with D hard to call. The CDR3 has 14 residues. The germline gives CDR1 SEHNR, CDR2 FQNEAQ (reference sequence). The V end lost 5 bases, the J end lost 4 bases, and 14 bases lay between the germline ends. CDR3 amino acids: CASSPNAGTTEAFF. CDR3 in DNA: TGTGCCAGCAGCCCAAACGCGGGTACCACTGAAGCTTTCTTT.

V and J are TRBV10-2 and TRBJ2-6, with TRBD1 matching 8 bases. The CDR3 has 22 residues. The V and J ends lost 0 bases and 10 bases, in that order; junction bases with no gene match: 26. The germline CDR1 and CDR2 sequences are WSHSY and SAAADI. CDR3 nucleotides: TGCGCCAGCAGTGAGTCATACCCCAAAGGGGTACAGGGGGATCCGAAGAGAAACGTCCTGACTTTC. Amino acids: CASSESYPKGVQGDPKRNVLTF.

The chain carries TRBV2 and TRBJ2-1, with 8 positions matching TRBD2. The CDR3 loop spans 15 amino acids. V shed 5 bases, J shed 1 base, and the junction held 4 bases outside the gene matches. Germline assignment: CDR1 SNHLY and CDR2 FYNNEI. CDR3 in amino acids: CASSRSGGSYNEQFF. The CDR3 DNA is TGTGCCAGCAGTCGGAGCGGGGGTTCCTACAATGAGCAGTTCTTC.

The rearrangement uses TRBV5-1 and TRBJ2-7, with 7 bases fitting TRBD2. The V segment lost 4 bases and the J segment 2 bases; nucleotides outside the gene matches: 6. This CDR3 has 14 residues. CDR1 SGHRS and CDR2 YFSETQ come from the germline V gene. The DNA for the CDR3 is TGCGCCAGCAGCACCGGAGGACTAGCCTACGAGCAGTACTTC. Translating it yields CASSTGGLAYEQYF. Full variable domain (missing parts from reference TRBV5-1 and TRBJ2-7): KAGVTQTPRYLIKTRGQQVTLSCSPISGHRSVSWYQQTPGQGLQFLFEYFSETQRNKGNFPGRFSGRQFSNSRSEMNVSTLELGDSALYLCASSTGGLAYEQYFGPGTRLTVT.

V and J are TRBV11-3 and TRBJ2-5; either TRBD1 or TRBD2 may fit D (5 bases each). Germline CDR1 reads SGHNT; CDR2 reads YENEEA. Trimming took off 1 base at V and 4 bases at J, with 13 bases between the two ends. There are 15 residues in the CDR3. CDR3 sequence reads: CASSLGGSGRETQYF. Here the CDR3 DNA reads TGTGCCAGCAGCTTAGGGGGGTCTGGGAGAGAGACCCAGTACTTC.

This clone came up a few times. This chain links TRBV18 with TRBJ1-1; no clear D gene. Trimming cost V 9 bases and J 3 bases, with 14 bases left between them. The CDR3 consists of 13 residues. Germline lookup yields CDR1 KGHSH and CDR2 LQKENI. The CDR3 region is CASSVLKDTEAFF. The CDR3 coding sequence is TGTGCCAGTTCCGTCCTGAAGGACACTGAAGCTTTCTTT.

This chain joins TRBV7-6 and TRBJ1-2; unclear D gene. The CDR3 consists of 13 residues. V shed 1 base and J shed 6 bases, with 9 bases lying between them. Germline assignment: CDR1 SGHVS and CDR2 FNYEAQ. The CDR3 DNA reads TGTGCCAGCAGCTTAGAGTCCTATAATGGCTACACCTTC. It specifies CASSLESYNGYTF.

The V call is TRBV18, the J call TRBJ2-1, with D possibly being TRBD1 (6 bases). The CDR3 is 15 amino acids. Germline V gene data show CDR1 as KGHSH and CDR2 as LQKENI. Trimming cost V 4 bases and J 1 base, with 11 bases left between them. CDR3 sequence (DNA): TGTGCCAGCTCACTTCAGGGGTTATCCTACAATGAGCAGTTCTTC. Translated, it gives CASSLQGLSYNEQFF.

The J gene is TRBJ2-7, the V gene TRBV2; TRBD1 or TRBD2 may be the D gene (5 bases each). The germline CDR1 and CDR2 sequences are SNHLY and FYNNEI. CDR3 length: 17 amino acids. V lost 7 bases to trimming and J lost 0 bases, with 22 bases between them. The CDR3 sequence is CASKRQWESKSSYEQYF. The DNA of the CDR3 is TGTGCCAGCAAGCGACAGTGGGAGTCCAAAAGCTCCTACGAGCAGTACTTC. The whole variable domain, filled in from reference TRBV2 and TRBJ2-7, reads EPEVTQTPSHQVTQMGQEVILRCVPISNHLYFYWYRQILGQKVEFLVSFYNNEISEKSEIFDDQFSVERPDGSNFTLKIRSTKLEDSAMYFCASKRQWESKSSYEQYFGPGTRLTVT.

V usage is TRBV21-1 and J usage is TRBJ1-1. TRBV21-1 is a known pseudogene. The CDR3 sequence is 12 residues long. DNA for the CDR3: TGTGCCAGCAGCAATCCTCCACGGGAAGCTTTCTTT. This codes for CASSNPPREAFF.

V and J are TRBV5-1 and TRBJ2-3; TRBD1 is a possible D gene (6 bases). This CDR3 is built from 16 residues. V was cut by 4 bases and J by 4 bases, with 19 bases left in between. Germline-derived CDR1 and CDR2 are SGHRS and YFSETQ. CDR3: CASSPHTGWQADTQYF. The CDR3, as DNA: TGCGCCAGCAGCCCGCATACAGGGTGGCAGGCAGATACGCAGTATTTT.

The CDR3 DNA is TGTGCCAGCAGCCAACCCGGGACAGCTGAAGCTTTCTTT. Its protein product is CASSQPGTAEAFF. V and J are TRBV6-5 and TRBJ1-1; TRBD1 aligns across 7 bases. The V segment lost 6 bases and the J segment 6 bases; nucleotides outside the gene matches: 7. The CDR3 spans 13 residues. CDR1 and CDR2 from the germline V gene are MNHEY and SVGAGI.

The sample holds one count of this clone. The chain combines TRBV6-6 with TRBJ2-1; 11 positions match TRBD2. The CDR3 is 16 residues long. The germline gives CDR1 MNHNY, CDR2 SVGAGI (reference sequence). Losses at the gene ends were 0 bases for V and 9 bases for J; bases not matched to a gene: 7. In DNA form, the CDR3 reads TGTGCCAGCAGTTACTCACGGACTAGCGGGTCGGCTGAGCAGTTCTTC. Its translation: CASSYSRTSGSAEQFF.